The T cell receptor beta chain under discussion was sequenced for a study of blood T cell repertoires in COVID-19. Study-level background: Acute and convalescent COVID-19 samples came from the United States, Italy and Spain.

Some clones are missing from TCRdb's copy, which holds only in-frame ones; the method was immunoSEQ multiplex PCR. The sample records 75,000 to 90,000 clones, 75% to 85% being singletons. V was cut by 8 bases and J by 0 bases, with 8 bases left in between. Per germline, CDR1 SGHNT and CDR2 YENEEA. The CDR3 has 12 amino acids. This clonotype originated in a woman in her 70s with acute or convalescent COVID-19. Input material: peripheral blood. The rearrangement links TRBV11-3 to TRBJ2-7, with a weak D call TRBD2 (5 bases). In DNA form, the CDR3 reads TGTGCCAGCGGCCGGGGCTCCTACGAGCAGTACTTC. Its translation: CASGRGSYEQYF.